This T cell receptor (beta chain) was sequenced for a study of naive and memory T cell subsets. This clonotype was detected many times. The V gene end was trimmed by 5 bases and the J gene end by 0 bases; junction bases not matched to a gene: 13. The CDR3 contains 18 residues. CDR1 DFQATT and CDR2 SNEGSKA come from the germline V gene (reference sequence). An oligonucleotide containing a UMI was ligated to the 3' end of TCR cDNA. Ligated cDNA underwent four rounds of PCR with nested alpha and beta constant region primers and SP2. Blood and skin TCR RNA was reverse transcribed with alpha and beta constant primers. Via MiXCR, TCRdb re-called the 5' RACE reads, giving one row per CDR3 protein. This table holds about 62,000 distinct CDR3 sequences, 8% found once.

V is TRBV20-1 and J is TRBJ1-5; TRBD1 matches 10 bases. This clonotype was sampled from a female donor in good health. CDR3 DNA sequence: TGCAGTGCTTCTGTTGCGGGACAGGGGATTTATAGCAATCAGCCCCAGCATTTT. Translating gives CSASVAGQGIYSNQPQHF.